This T cell receptor (beta chain) was sequenced during a study of T cell responses to AZD1222 COVID-19 vaccine. CDR3 length: 14 residues. V dropped 4 bases and J dropped 9 bases, with 16 bases sitting between them. Germline CDR1 is LGHNA and CDR2 is YSLEER. In the case of this clone: Antigen specificity is unknown.

Here immunoSEQ multiplex PCR was the method, and the copy in TCRdb shows in-frame clones only, minus some. The sample lists around 130,000 clones, more than 90% occurring once. Whole-study results and caveats: It was only after the peak T cell response that any repertoires were sampled. An increase in Spike-specific TCR breadth and depth was observed after two AZD1222 doses.

V and J are TRBV4-3 and TRBJ2-4, with TRBD2 as a possible D gene (6 bases). Sequencing was performed on peripheral blood, taken 28 days after the second AZD1222 dose. The sequence was obtained from an adult who received the AZD1222 COVID-19 vaccine. The CDR3 nucleotides read TGCGCCAGCAGCCCCGAGCGGGCGGCGAGCATTCAGTACTTC. This codes for CASSPERAASIQYF.